This is a list of T cell receptor beta chains from one sample in a study of early T cells in non-severe SARS-CoV-2 infection. One entry per CDR3 protein, called by TCRdb with MiXCR from the 5' RACE reads. The sample contains approximately 20,000 distinct CDR3 sequences, more than 4% of which appear only once. Sequencing was performed on whole blood. These receptors were collected from an adult who was a healthcare worker with PCR-confirmed SARS-CoV-2 infection or an uninfected control (not recorded which). The CDR3 runs from the conserved cysteine through the conserved F or W. Each record gives: J gene, D gene, clone size, V gene, CDR3 protein, CDR3 DNA. A D gene is named only where the DNA matches it firmly. Some rows mark clone size as missing; the rest say once, few, many or name a class of expanded clone.

j_gene: TRBJ2-1; d_gene: TRBD2; abundance: NA; v_gene: TRBV6-1; CDR3aa: CASSEYAAGAYNEQFF; CDR3nt: TGTGCCAGCAGTGAATATGCAGCGGGGGCTTACAATGAGCAGTTCTTC
j_gene: TRBJ2-5; d_gene: NA; abundance: many; v_gene: TRBV29-1; CDR3aa: CSVRSGEETQYF; CDR3nt: TGCAGCGTTCGGTCGGGGGAAGAGACCCAGTACTTC
j_gene: TRBJ1-6; d_gene: NA; abundance: few; v_gene: TRBV20-1; CDR3aa: CSAREGNSPLHF; CDR3nt: TGCAGTGCTAGAGAGGGAAATTCACCCCTCCACTTT
j_gene: TRBJ2-5; d_gene: NA; abundance: many; v_gene: TRBV11-2; CDR3aa: CASGNQETQYF; CDR3nt: TGTGCCAGCGGTAACCAAGAGACCCAGTACTTC
j_gene: TRBJ2-3; d_gene: TRBD1; abundance: many; v_gene: TRBV7-6; CDR3aa: CASSGRGQGAADTQYF; CDR3nt: TGTGCCAGCAGCGGACGGGGACAGGGGGCGGCAGATACGCAGTATTTT
j_gene: TRBJ1-2; d_gene: NA; abundance: many; v_gene: TRBV20-1; CDR3aa: CSARLKYHYGYTF; CDR3nt: TGCAGTGCTAGATTAAAGTATCACTATGGCTACACCTTC
j_gene: TRBJ2-1; d_gene: TRBD2; abundance: NA; v_gene: TRBV3-1; CDR3aa: CASSHPSGDNEQFF; CDR3nt: TGTGCCAGCAGCCACCCTAGCGGGGATAATGAGCAGTTCTTC
j_gene: TRBJ2-5; d_gene: TRBD2; abundance: medium-sized; v_gene: TRBV6-6; CDR3aa: CASSLGGSMETQYF; CDR3nt: TGTGCCAGCAGTTTGGGAGGGAGTATGGAGACCCAGTACTTC
j_gene: TRBJ2-4; d_gene: NA; abundance: few; v_gene: TRBV19; CDR3aa: CASSIEDQNIQYF; CDR3nt: TGTGCCAGTAGTATAGAGGACCAAAACATTCAGTACTTC
j_gene: TRBJ2-1; d_gene: TRBD2; abundance: many; v_gene: TRBV4-3; CDR3aa: CASSQDPGLADNEQFF; CDR3nt: TGCGCCAGCAGCCAAGATCCGGGACTAGCAGACAATGAGCAGTTCTTC
j_gene: TRBJ2-7; d_gene: TRBD2; abundance: many; v_gene: TRBV29-1; CDR3aa: CSVDTGGAYEQYF; CDR3nt: TGCAGCGTTGACACCGGGGGGGCCTACGAGCAGTACTTC
j_gene: TRBJ1-1; d_gene: NA; abundance: many; v_gene: TRBV12-3/TRBV12-4; CDR3aa: CASSPQEVLTEAFF; CDR3nt: TGTGCCAGCAGTCCCCAGGAGGTTCTCACTGAAGCTTTCTTT
j_gene: TRBJ2-7; d_gene: NA; abundance: many; v_gene: TRBV10-3; CDR3aa: CAISDFYEQYF; CDR3nt: TGTGCCATCAGTGATTTCTACGAGCAGTACTTC
j_gene: TRBJ2-7; d_gene: NA; abundance: medium-sized; v_gene: TRBV29-1; CDR3aa: CSALSGTEGHEQYF; CDR3nt: TGCAGCGCTTTGTCTGGGACGGAAGGCCACGAGCAGTACTTC
j_gene: TRBJ1-4; d_gene: TRBD1; abundance: few; v_gene: TRBV7-6; CDR3aa: CASSLQGQADREKLFF; CDR3nt: TGTGCCAGCAGTTTACAAGGACAGGCAGATCGTGAAAAACTGTTTTTT
j_gene: TRBJ2-2; d_gene: NA; abundance: many; v_gene: TRBV7-8; CDR3aa: CASKVGTGELFF; CDR3nt: TGTGCCAGCAAAGTCGGGACCGGGGAGCTGTTTTTT
j_gene: TRBJ1-2; d_gene: NA; abundance: many; v_gene: TRBV10-2; CDR3aa: CASRPGPNPYGYTF; CDR3nt: TGCGCCAGCAGACCGGGACCGAACCCCTATGGCTACACCTTC
j_gene: TRBJ2-5; d_gene: NA; abundance: many; v_gene: TRBV11-2; CDR3aa: CASRQGAGAAQETQYF; CDR3nt: TGTGCCAGCAGGCAGGGGGCGGGGGCCGCCCAAGAGACCCAGTACTTC
j_gene: TRBJ2-5; d_gene: NA; abundance: few; v_gene: TRBV27; CDR3aa: CASSLLGRSRKTQYF; CDR3nt: TGTGCCAGCAGTTTACTAGGACGCAGTCGGAAGACCCAGTACTTC
j_gene: TRBJ2-2; d_gene: NA; abundance: many; v_gene: TRBV5-5; CDR3aa: CASSSPGHTNTGELFF; CDR3nt: TGTGCCAGCAGCTCACCGGGACACACGAACACCGGGGAGCTGTTTTTT
j_gene: TRBJ2-1; d_gene: NA; abundance: few; v_gene: TRBV6-2/TRBV6-3; CDR3aa: CASSNWGGQNEQFF; CDR3nt: TGTGCCAGCAGTAACTGGGGGGGGCAAAATGAGCAGTTCTTC
j_gene: TRBJ1-5; d_gene: NA; abundance: many; v_gene: TRBV6-6; CDR3aa: CASSYSRQDQPQHF; CDR3nt: TGTGCCAGCAGTTACTCCCGCCAGGATCAGCCCCAGCATTTT
j_gene: TRBJ2-7; d_gene: TRBD1; abundance: many; v_gene: TRBV11-2; CDR3aa: CASSRRTQGAWEQYF; CDR3nt: TGTGCCAGCAGCCGCCGTACACAGGGGGCTTGGGAGCAGTACTTC
j_gene: TRBJ1-3; d_gene: TRBD1; abundance: NA; v_gene: TRBV4-1; CDR3aa: CASSLSGTGGNGNTIYF; CDR3nt: TGCGCCAGCAGCCTATCCGGGACAGGGGGAAATGGAAACACCATATATTTT
j_gene: TRBJ1-1; d_gene: TRBD1; abundance: many; v_gene: TRBV20-1; CDR3aa: CSAKPTGTNTEAFF; CDR3nt: TGCAGTGCTAAGCCGACAGGGACAAACACTGAAGCTTTCTTT
j_gene: TRBJ2-2; d_gene: TRBD1; abundance: NA; v_gene: TRBV3-1; CDR3aa: CASSQPGQLSGELFF; CDR3nt: TGTGCCAGCAGCCAGCCGGGACAGCTCAGCGGGGAGCTGTTTTTT
j_gene: TRBJ2-3; d_gene: TRBD1; abundance: medium-sized; v_gene: TRBV7-3; CDR3aa: CASSEGQGITSTDTQYF; CDR3nt: TGTGCCAGCAGCGAGGGACAGGGCATTACAAGCACAGATACGCAGTATTTT
j_gene: TRBJ1-5; d_gene: NA; abundance: many; v_gene: TRBV6-2/TRBV6-3; CDR3aa: CASSYSSGQNNQPQHF; CDR3nt: TGTGCCAGCAGTTACTCGAGCGGGCAAAACAATCAGCCCCAGCATTTT
j_gene: TRBJ2-2; d_gene: NA; abundance: many; v_gene: TRBV9; CDR3aa: CASRRGPNTGELFF; CDR3nt: TGTGCCAGCAGACGGGGCCCTAACACCGGGGAGCTGTTTTTT
j_gene: TRBJ1-1; d_gene: TRBD1; abundance: many; v_gene: TRBV7-3; CDR3aa: CASSRPRGADNTEAFF; CDR3nt: TGTGCCAGCAGCCGACCCAGGGGGGCGGACAACACTGAAGCTTTCTTT
j_gene: TRBJ2-7; d_gene: TRBD2; abundance: many; v_gene: TRBV28; CDR3aa: CASSLVTSPRQGQYF; CDR3nt: TGTGCCAGCAGTTTAGTGACTAGCCCACGCCAGGGGCAGTACTTC
j_gene: TRBJ1-2; d_gene: NA; abundance: many; v_gene: TRBV7-9; CDR3aa: CASSLVGYSDGYTF; CDR3nt: TGTGCCAGCAGCTTAGTAGGTTATTCGGATGGCTACACCTTC
j_gene: TRBJ2-6; d_gene: TRBD2; abundance: medium-sized; v_gene: TRBV28; CDR3aa: CATGTGGSGANVLTF; CDR3nt: TGTGCCACCGGGACGGGGGGCTCTGGGGCCAACGTCCTGACTTTC
j_gene: TRBJ1-2; d_gene: NA; abundance: many; v_gene: TRBV19; CDR3aa: CASSSTGGYTF; CDR3nt: TGTGCCAGTAGTAGTACCGGCGGCTACACCTTC
j_gene: TRBJ2-6; d_gene: TRBD1; abundance: many; v_gene: TRBV18; CDR3aa: CASSPRVDRGDSGANVLTF; CDR3nt: TGTGCCAGCTCACCTCGGGTCGACAGGGGGGACTCTGGGGCCAACGTCCTGACTTTC
j_gene: TRBJ2-3; d_gene: TRBD2; abundance: many; v_gene: TRBV7-3; CDR3aa: CASSSSGTTYTDTQYF; CDR3nt: TGTGCCAGCAGCTCATCCGGGACTACGTACACAGATACGCAGTATTTT
j_gene: TRBJ1-6; d_gene: TRBD1; abundance: many; v_gene: TRBV6-4; CDR3aa: CASSETRDSNSPLHF; CDR3nt: TGTGCCAGCAGCGAAACCCGGGACAGCAATTCACCCCTCCACTTT
j_gene: TRBJ2-1; d_gene: TRBD2; abundance: few; v_gene: TRBV30; CDR3aa: CAWSVGSGDNEQFF; CDR3nt: TGTGCCTGGAGTGTAGGTAGCGGGGACAATGAGCAGTTCTTC
j_gene: TRBJ1-4; d_gene: TRBD1; abundance: NA; v_gene: TRBV11-2; CDR3aa: CASSPGQRNEKLFF; CDR3nt: TGTGCCAGCAGCCCGGGACAGCGGAATGAAAAACTGTTTTTT
j_gene: TRBJ2-7; d_gene: NA; abundance: many; v_gene: TRBV7-9; CDR3aa: CASSLGSYEQYF; CDR3nt: TGTGCCAGCAGCTTGGGGAGTTACGAGCAGTACTTC
j_gene: TRBJ2-3; d_gene: TRBD2; abundance: many; v_gene: TRBV20-1; CDR3aa: CSAREVAGGTDTQYF; CDR3nt: TGCAGTGCTCGAGAAGTAGCGGGGGGTACAGATACGCAGTATTTT
j_gene: TRBJ1-1; d_gene: NA; abundance: NA; v_gene: TRBV3-1; CDR3aa: CASSQNQPTEAFF; CDR3nt: TGTGCCAGCAGCCAAAACCAGCCCACTGAAGCTTTCTTT